The entry that follows covers one T cell receptor beta chain sequence. This sample also contains other DNA sequences that code for the same CDR3. The table came from immunoSEQ multiplex PCR; TCRdb's copy has only in-frame clones and leaves some out. The sample shows around 250,000 clones, around 88% of them seen only once. The germline V gene encodes CDR1 MNHEY and CDR2 SVGAGI. CDR3 length: 11 amino acids. The V end was cut by 2 bases, the J end by 4 bases, with 2 bases between. These data originate in a study of blood T cell repertoires in COVID-19. Looking at the study overall: Acute-phase and convalescent COVID-19 samples originated in the United States, Italy and Spain. PBMCs, B-cell-depleted T cells, or T cells were the source of the cDNA or gDNA that made up the material.

Sequenced sample: peripheral blood. The source of this sequence is an elderly man with acute or convalescent COVID-19. The chain uses TRBV6-5 and TRBJ1-1; no clear D. Written as DNA, the CDR3 is TGTGCCAGCAGTTACCTCACTGAAGCTTTCTTT. Its translation is CASSYLTEAFF.